A selection of T cell receptor beta chains follows, all from one sample in a study of blood T cell repertoires in COVID-19. Profiling relied on immunoSEQ multiplex PCR, and the TCRdb table lists in-frame clones only, not all of them. This table holds roughly 400,000 clones, roughly 90% found once. The sample taken for sequencing was PBMCs or T cells enriched from blood (not recorded which). Receptors originate from a woman in her 30s who had recovered from COVID-19. CDR3s include the opening cysteine and the closing phenylalanine or tryptophan. D genes are given only for firm matches. Size is stated for part of the rows, as once, few or many counts, or as a class when the clone is expanded.

CDR3 DNA | CDR3 protein | D gene | V gene | clone size | J gene
TGTGCCAGCAGCTTCAACAGCCAATATGGCTACACCTTC | CASSFNSQYGYTF | - | TRBV7-9 | - | TRBJ1-2
TGTGCCAGCAGCCAACCGGGGGGCCGGTCGGATGAGCAGTTCTTC | CASSQPGGRSDEQFF | - | TRBV7-2 | - | TRBJ2-1
TGTGCCAGTAGTCCGCAGGGGATTGGCTACACCTTC | CASSPQGIGYTF | - | TRBV19 | - | TRBJ1-2
TGTGCCTGGAGTGAAGGACACACGGCGGATACGCAGTATTTT | CAWSEGHTADTQYF | - | TRBV30 | - | TRBJ2-3
TGTGCCAGCAGCTCACAGCCCCAGACCTCCTACGAGCAGTACTTC | CASSSQPQTSYEQYF | - | TRBV9 | - | TRBJ2-7
TGTGCCAGCAGCCTCCTAGGACAGGGGGCTTTAGGTGGAAACACCATATATTTT | CASSLLGQGALGGNTIYF | TRBD1 | TRBV5-8 | - | TRBJ1-3
TGTGCCAGCAGCTCATACAGGGGGCTCGGGGAGACCCAGTACTTC | CASSSYRGLGETQYF | TRBD1 | TRBV7-2 | - | TRBJ2-5
TGCGCCACCAAGAACAGGGGGCGATTAGGCTACACCTTC | CATKNRGRLGYTF | TRBD1 | TRBV10-1 | - | TRBJ1-2
TGCGCCAGCAATGAGGGAACCTCCTATAATTCACCCCTCCACTTT | CASNEGTSYNSPLHF | - | TRBV5-1 | once | TRBJ1-6
TGTGCCAGCAAGAGGGGGAATAGGAACACTGAAGCTTTCTTT | CASKRGNRNTEAFF | - | TRBV2 | - | TRBJ1-1